This is a list of T cell receptor beta chains from one sample in a study of blood T cell repertoires in COVID-19. Method: immunoSEQ multiplex PCR; TCRdb's copy keeps in-frame clones and lacks some. The sample consists of 40,000 to 45,000 clones, just under 90% of them appearing once. The material sequenced was peripheral blood. Source of these receptors: a man aged 40-50 years with COVID-19, enrolled during active disease. Each CDR3 is given with its conserved first and last residue. D genes are given only for firm matches. Part of the rows lack a size; the others show once, few, many or a class for expanded clones.

len	d_gene	abundance	v_gene	j_gene	CDR3nt	CDR3aa
14	NA	NA	TRBV6-1	TRBJ2-7	TGTGCCAGCAGTGAACAAGGGGGCTCCTACGAGCAGTACTTC	CASSEQGGSYEQYF
18	NA	NA	TRBV4-1	TRBJ2-5	TGCGCCAGCAGCCGTCAACCGCAGGCTTCGACTAGTCCAGAGACCCAGTACTTC	CASSRQPQASTSPETQYF
16	TRBD2	NA	TRBV9	TRBJ2-1	TGTGCCAGCAGTCCCTTACTAGCGGGGGCCTACAATGAGCAGTTCTTC	CASSPLLAGAYNEQFF
13	NA	NA	TRBV15	TRBJ2-3	TGTGCCACCAGCAGAGATATTTATGATACGCAGTATTTT	CATSRDIYDTQYF
14	NA	once	TRBV3-1/TRBV3-2	TRBJ1-1	TGTGCCAGCAGCCAAGAACTGTGGAACACTGAAGCTTTCTTT	CASSQELWNTEAFF
15	NA	NA	TRBV11-3	TRBJ1-6	TGTGCCAGCAGCCCCGGACAGATTTATAATTCACCCCTCCACTTT	CASSPGQIYNSPLHF
15	NA	NA	TRBV11-2	TRBJ1-3	TGTGCCAGCAGCCTGGACAGCTACTCTGGAAACACCATATATTTT	CASSLDSYSGNTIYF
15	TRBD1	NA	TRBV5-1	TRBJ2-7	TGCGCCAGCAGCTCTGCAGGGGACAGAGCCTACGAGCAGTACTTC	CASSSAGDRAYEQYF
16	NA	NA	TRBV24-1	TRBJ2-2	TGTGCCACCAGTGATTTTGTGGCGGGAAGCACCGGGGAGCTGTTTTTT	CATSDFVAGSTGELFF
16	TRBD1	once	TRBV19	TRBJ1-5	TGTGCCAGTAGTATTGAACGGGACAGGGACTTTAGGCCCCAGCATTTT	CASSIERDRDFRPQHF